In this sample, the clone carrying this TCR beta chain turned up once. Looked up from germline, CDR1 is MGHRA and CDR2 is YSYEKL. V was clipped by 3 bases and J by 9 bases, with 21 bases between them. The CDR3 consists of 15 residues. The source of the sample is a study of blood T cell repertoires in COVID-19. Background on the study: From the United States, Italy and Spain came samples of acute and convalescent COVID-19. The cDNA or gDNA used as material had been derived from T cells, B-cell-depleted T cells, or PBMCs.

In the source study's methods: How many nucleated cells were present was estimated from reference gene primer amplification. Only in-frame clones appear in the TCRdb table, and some are missing; sequencing was by immunoSEQ multiplex PCR. V and J calls and clone size come straight from that table; D and trimming were deduced from the DNA. The sample shows some 220,000 clones, 84% of them seen only once. This receptor was taken from a man aged 50 to 60 with active or convalescent COVID-19. The chain is built from TRBV4-1 and TRBJ2-7; no reliable D call. The sequenced sample consisted of peripheral blood. The CDR3 DNA sequence: TGCGCCAGCAGCCAGACCCCCGCCGAAGCCACGGGGCAGTACTTC. Translation: CASSQTPAEATGQYF.